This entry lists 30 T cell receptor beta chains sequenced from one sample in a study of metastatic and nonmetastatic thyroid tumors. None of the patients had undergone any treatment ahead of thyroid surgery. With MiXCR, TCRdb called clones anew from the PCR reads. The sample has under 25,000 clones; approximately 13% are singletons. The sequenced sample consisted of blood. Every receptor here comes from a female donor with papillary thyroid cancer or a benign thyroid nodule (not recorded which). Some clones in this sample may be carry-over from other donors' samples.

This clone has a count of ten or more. CDR3 protein: CASSIATGGWNYGYTF. The CDR3 nucleotides are TGTGCCAGTAGTATAGCGACAGGGGGATGGAACTATGGCTACACCTTC. V usage is TRBV19 and J usage is TRBJ1-2, with 9 bases fitting TRBD1. The germline V gene has CDR1 LNHDA and CDR2 SQIVND (reference sequence). J gave up 2 bases and V 1 base, and 5 bases lay outside the gene matches. The CDR3 totals 16 residues.

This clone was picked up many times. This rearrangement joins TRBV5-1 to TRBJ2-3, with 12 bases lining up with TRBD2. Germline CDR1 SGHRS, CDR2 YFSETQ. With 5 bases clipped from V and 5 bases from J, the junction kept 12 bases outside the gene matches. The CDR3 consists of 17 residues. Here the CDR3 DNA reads TGCGCCAGCAGACCGGGACTAGCGGGCTCTTTGGAAGATACGCAGTATTTT. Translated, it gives CASRPGLAGSLEDTQYF. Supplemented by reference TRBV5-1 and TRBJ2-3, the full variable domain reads KAGVTQTPRYLIKTRGQQVTLSCSPISGHRSVSWYQQTPGQGLQFLFEYFSETQRNKGNFPGRFSGRQFSNSRSEMNVSTLELGDSALYLCASRPGLAGSLEDTQYFGPGTRLTVL.

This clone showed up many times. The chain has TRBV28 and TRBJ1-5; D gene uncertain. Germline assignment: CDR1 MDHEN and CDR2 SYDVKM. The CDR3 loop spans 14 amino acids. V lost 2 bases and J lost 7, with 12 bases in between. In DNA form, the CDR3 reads TGTGCCAGCAGTTTACAAAGTATGCGACAGCCCCAGCATTTT. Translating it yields CASSLQSMRQPQHF.

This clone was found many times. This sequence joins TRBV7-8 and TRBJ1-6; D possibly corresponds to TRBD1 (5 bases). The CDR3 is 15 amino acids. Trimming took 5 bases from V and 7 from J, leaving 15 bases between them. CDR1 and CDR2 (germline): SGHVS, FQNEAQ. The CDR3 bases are TGTGCCAGCAGCAAACGACAGAATAAAAATTCACCCCTCCACTTT. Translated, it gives CASSKRQNKNSPLHF.

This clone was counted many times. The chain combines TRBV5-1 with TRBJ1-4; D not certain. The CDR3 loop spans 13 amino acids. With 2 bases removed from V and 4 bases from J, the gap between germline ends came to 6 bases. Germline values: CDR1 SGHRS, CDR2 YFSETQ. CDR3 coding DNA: TGCGCCAGCAGCTTTGACCTTAATGAAAAACTGTTTTTT. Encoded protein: CASSFDLNEKLFF.

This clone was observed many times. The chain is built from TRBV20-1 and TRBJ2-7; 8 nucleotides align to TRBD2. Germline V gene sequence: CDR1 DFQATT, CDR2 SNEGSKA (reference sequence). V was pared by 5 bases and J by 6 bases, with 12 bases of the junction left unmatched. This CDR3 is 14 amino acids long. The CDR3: CSASPREGTAEQYF. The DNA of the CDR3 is TGCAGTGCTTCTCCCCGGGAGGGAACGGCCGAGCAGTACTTC.

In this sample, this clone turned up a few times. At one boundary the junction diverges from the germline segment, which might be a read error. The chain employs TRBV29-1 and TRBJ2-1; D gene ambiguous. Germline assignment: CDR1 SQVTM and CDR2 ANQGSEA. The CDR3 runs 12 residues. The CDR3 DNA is TGCAGCGTGGCGCTCGGAGACAATGAGCGGTTCTTC. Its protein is CSVALGDNERFF.

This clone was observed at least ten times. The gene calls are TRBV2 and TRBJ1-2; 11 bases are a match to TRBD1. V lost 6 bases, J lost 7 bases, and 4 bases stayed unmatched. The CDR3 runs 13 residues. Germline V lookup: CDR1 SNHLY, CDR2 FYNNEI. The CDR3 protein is CASRDRGLGGYTF. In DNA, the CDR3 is TGTGCCAGCAGGGACAGGGGGCTTGGTGGCTACACCTTC.

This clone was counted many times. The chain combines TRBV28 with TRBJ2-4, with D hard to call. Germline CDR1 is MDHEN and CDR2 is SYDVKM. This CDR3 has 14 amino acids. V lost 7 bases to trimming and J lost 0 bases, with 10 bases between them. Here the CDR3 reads CASKRWLAKNIQYF. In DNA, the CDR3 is TGTGCCAGCAAGAGGTGGTTAGCCAAAAACATTCAGTACTTC.

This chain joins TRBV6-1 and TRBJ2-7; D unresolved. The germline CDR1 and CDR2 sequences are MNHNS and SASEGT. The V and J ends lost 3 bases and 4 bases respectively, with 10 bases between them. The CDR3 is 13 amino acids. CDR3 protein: CASSEDRLYEQYF. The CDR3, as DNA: TGTGCCAGCAGTGAGGATCGGCTTTACGAGCAGTACTTC.

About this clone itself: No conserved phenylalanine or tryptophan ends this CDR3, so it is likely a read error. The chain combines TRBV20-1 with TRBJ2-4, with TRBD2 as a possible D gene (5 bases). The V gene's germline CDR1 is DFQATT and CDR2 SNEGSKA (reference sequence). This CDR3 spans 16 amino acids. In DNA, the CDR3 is TGCAGTGCCCCGCGAGTCGACGCCCTAGCCGAAAACATTCAGTACTCC. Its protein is CSAPRVDALAENIQYS.

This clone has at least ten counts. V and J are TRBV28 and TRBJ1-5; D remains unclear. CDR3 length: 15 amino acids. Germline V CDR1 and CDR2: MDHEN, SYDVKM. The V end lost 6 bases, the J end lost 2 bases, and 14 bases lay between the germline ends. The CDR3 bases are TGTGCCAGCAGCTCCCCGGGAGGTGGCAATCAGCCCCAGCATTTT. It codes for CASSSPGGGNQPQHF.

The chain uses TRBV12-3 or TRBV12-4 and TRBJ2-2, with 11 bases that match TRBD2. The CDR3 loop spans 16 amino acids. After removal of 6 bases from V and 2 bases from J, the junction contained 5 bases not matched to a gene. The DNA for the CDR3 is TGTGCCAGCAGCCACGGGACTAGCGGCAACACCGGGGAGCTGTTTTTT. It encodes CASSHGTSGNTGELFF.

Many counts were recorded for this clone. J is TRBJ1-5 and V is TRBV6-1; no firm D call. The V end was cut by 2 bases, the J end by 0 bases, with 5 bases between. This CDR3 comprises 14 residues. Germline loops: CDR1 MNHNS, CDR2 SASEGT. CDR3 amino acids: CASSENNSNQPQHF. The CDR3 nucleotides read TGTGCCAGCAGTGAAAATAATAGCAATCAGCCCCAGCATTTT.

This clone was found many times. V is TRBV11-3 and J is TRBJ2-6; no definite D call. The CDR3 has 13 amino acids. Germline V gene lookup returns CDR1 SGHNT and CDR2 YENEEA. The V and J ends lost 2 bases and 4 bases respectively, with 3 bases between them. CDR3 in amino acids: CASSLNGANVLTF. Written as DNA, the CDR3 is TGTGCCAGCAGCTTAAACGGGGCCAACGTCCTGACTTTC.

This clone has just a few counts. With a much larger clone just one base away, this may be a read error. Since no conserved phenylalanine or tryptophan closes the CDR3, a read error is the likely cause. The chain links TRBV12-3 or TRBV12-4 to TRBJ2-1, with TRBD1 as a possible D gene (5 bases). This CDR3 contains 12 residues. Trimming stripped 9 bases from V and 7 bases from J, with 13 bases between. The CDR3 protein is CASSPRVNEQFI. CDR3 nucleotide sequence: TGTGCCAGTAGCCCCAGGGTGAATGAGCAGTTCATC.

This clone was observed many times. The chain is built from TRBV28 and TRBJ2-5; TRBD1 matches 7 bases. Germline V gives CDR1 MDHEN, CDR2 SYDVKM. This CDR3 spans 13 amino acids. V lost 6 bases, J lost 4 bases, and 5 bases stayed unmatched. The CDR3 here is CASRQTGLETQYF. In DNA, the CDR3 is TGTGCCAGCAGGCAGACAGGGTTAGAGACCCAGTACTTC.

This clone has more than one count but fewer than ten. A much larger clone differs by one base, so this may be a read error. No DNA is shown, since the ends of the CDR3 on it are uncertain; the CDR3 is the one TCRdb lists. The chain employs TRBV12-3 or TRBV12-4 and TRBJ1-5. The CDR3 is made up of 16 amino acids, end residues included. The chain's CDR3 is CASSLFGDGSNQPQHF.

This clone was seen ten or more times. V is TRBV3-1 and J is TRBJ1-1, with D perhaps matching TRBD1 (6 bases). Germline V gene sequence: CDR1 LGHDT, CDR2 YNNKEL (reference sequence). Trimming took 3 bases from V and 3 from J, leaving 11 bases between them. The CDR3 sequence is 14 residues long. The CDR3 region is CASSHEDSHTEAFF. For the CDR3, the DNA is TGTGCCAGCAGCCATGAGGACAGTCACACTGAAGCTTTCTTT. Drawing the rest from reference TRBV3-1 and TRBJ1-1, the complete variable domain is DTAVSQTPKYLVTQMGNDKSIKCEQNLGHDTMYWYKQDSKKFLKIMFSYNNKELIINETVPNRFSPKSPDKAHLNLHINSLELGDSAVYFCASSHEDSHTEAFFGQGTRLTVV.

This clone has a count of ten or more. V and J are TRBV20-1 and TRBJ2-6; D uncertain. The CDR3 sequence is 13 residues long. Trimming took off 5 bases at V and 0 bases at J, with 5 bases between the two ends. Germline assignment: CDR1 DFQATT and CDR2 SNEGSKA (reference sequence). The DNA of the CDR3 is TGCAGTGCTCCTACCTCTGGGGCCAACGTCCTGACTTTC. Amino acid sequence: CSAPTSGANVLTF.

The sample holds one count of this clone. CDR3 amino acids: CASSFSGNTGELFF. The DNA of the CDR3 is TGTGCCAGCAGTTTTAGCGGGAACACCGGGGAGCTGTTTTTT. V and J are TRBV7-3 and TRBJ2-2, with a weak D call TRBD2 (6 bases). V was cut by 6 bases and J by 1 base, with 9 bases left in between. Germline V gene sequence: CDR1 SGHTA, CDR2 FQGTGA. This CDR3 is built from 14 residues. Looking up the rest from reference TRBV7-3 and TRBJ2-2 gives the full variable domain: GAGVSQTPSNKVTEKGKYVELRCDPISGHTALYWYRQSLGQGPEFLIYFQGTGAADDSGLPNDRFFAVRPEGSVSTLKIQRTERGDSAVYLCASSFSGNTGELFFGEGSRLTVL.

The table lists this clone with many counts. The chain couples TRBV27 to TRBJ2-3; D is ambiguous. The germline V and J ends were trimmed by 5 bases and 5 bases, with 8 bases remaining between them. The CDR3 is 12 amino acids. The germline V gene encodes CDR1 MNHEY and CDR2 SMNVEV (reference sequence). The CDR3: CASSLLGDTQYF. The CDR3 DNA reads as TGTGCCAGCAGTCTCCTGGGAGATACGCAGTATTTT.

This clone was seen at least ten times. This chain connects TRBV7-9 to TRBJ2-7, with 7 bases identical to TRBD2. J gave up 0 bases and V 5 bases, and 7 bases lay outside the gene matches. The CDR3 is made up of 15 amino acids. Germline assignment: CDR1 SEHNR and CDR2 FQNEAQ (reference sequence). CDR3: CASSPTSDSSYEQYF. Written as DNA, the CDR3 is TGTGCCAGCAGCCCAACTAGCGACAGCTCCTACGAGCAGTACTTC.

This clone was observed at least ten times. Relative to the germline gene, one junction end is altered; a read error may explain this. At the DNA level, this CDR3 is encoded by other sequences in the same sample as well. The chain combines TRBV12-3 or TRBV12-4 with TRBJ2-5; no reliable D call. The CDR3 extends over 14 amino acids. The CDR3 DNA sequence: TGTGCCAGTAGTTTAACACCGGGCTCTGGGACCCAGTACTTC. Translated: CASSLTPGSGTQYF.

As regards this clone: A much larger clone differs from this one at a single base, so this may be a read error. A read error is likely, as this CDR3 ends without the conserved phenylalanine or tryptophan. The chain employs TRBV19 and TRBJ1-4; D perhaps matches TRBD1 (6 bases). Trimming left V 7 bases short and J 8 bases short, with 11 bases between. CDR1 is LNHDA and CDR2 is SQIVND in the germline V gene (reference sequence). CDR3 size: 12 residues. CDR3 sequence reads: CASNFRGEKLFL. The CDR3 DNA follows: TGTGCCAGTAACTTTAGGGGGGAAAAACTGTTTCTT.

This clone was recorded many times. The CDR3 sequence is CASGLGDQPQHF. DNA for the CDR3: TGTGCTAGTGGTTTGGGCGATCAGCCCCAGCATTTT. V and J are TRBV12-5 and TRBJ1-5; D is ambiguous. The CDR3 runs 12 residues. Between the trimmed V and J ends, which lost 1 base and 5 bases, there was a span of 3 bases. Looked up from germline, CDR1 is LGHNT and CDR2 is FRNRAP. Variable domain in full (rest from reference TRBV12-5 and TRBJ1-5): DARVTQTPRHKVTEMGQEVTMRCQPILGHNTVFWYRQTMMQGLELLAYFRNRAPLDDSGMPKDRFSAEMPDATLATLKIQPSEPRDSAVYFCASGLGDQPQHFGDGTRLSIL.

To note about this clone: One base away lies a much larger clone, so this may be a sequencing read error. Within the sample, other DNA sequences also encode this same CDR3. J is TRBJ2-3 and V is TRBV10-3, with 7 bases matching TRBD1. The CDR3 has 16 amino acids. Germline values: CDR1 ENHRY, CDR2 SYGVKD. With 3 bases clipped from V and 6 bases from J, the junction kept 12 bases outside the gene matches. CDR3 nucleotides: TGTGCCATCAGTGATCATGGGACAGTTTCCACGGATACGCAGTATTTT. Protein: CAISDHGTVSTDTQYF.

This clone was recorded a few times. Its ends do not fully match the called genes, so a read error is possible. The CDR3 DNA sequence: TGTTCCAGCAGTCCCAAGACTAGCGGTCGGTTCTTC. Translating gives CSSSPKTSGRFF. The V call is TRBV28, the J call TRBJ2-1; 9 bases line up with TRBD2. Germline CDR1 and CDR2: MDHEN and SYDVKM. The CDR3 is 12 residues long.

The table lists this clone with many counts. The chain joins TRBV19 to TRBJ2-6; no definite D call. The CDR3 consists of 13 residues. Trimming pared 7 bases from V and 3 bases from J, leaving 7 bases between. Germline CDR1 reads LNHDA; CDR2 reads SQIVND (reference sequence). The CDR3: CASTVRGANVLTF. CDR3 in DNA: TGTGCCAGTACGGTCCGTGGGGCCAACGTCCTGACTTTC.

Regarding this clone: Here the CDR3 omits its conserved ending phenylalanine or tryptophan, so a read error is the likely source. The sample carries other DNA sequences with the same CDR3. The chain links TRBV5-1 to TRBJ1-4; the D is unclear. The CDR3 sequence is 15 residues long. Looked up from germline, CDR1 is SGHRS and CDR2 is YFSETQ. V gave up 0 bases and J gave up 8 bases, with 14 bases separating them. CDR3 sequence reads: CASSLGSGSGEKLFL. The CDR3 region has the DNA TGCGCCAGCAGCTTGGGGTCCGGGTCTGGGGAAAAACTGTTTCTC.